The clone carrying this T cell receptor (beta chain) was observed a few times. Preparation of the TCRbeta library involved a method that used unique molecular identifiers. TCRdb independently ran MiXCR on the PCR reads; one entry per CDR3 protein. Of around 800,000 distinct CDR3 sequences in the sample, roughly 15% were seen once. The data derive from a study of T-cell reconstitution after alpha-beta-depleted transplantation in children. Trimming at V came to 7 bases and at J to 2 bases, leaving 9 bases not matched to a gene. This CDR3 has 14 amino acids. CDR1 is SQVTM, CDR2 ANQGSEA, per germline. The TCR comes from a male patient under 18 who had a stem cell transplant for acute lymphoblastic leukemia, so the T cells may come from the graft donor. The chain recombines TRBV29-1 with TRBJ2-7; 9 bases match TRBD2. Source: PBMCs, mostly from graft donor cells, taken 360 days after TCRalphabeta/CD19-depleted stem cell transplant. In nucleotides, the CDR3 is TGCAGCGCTGGGCGGACTAGCGTCCCCTACGAGCAGTACTTC. It is translated as CSAGRTSVPYEQYF.